This T cell receptor beta chain came from a study of response to subunit inactivated influenza vaccine. Findings and limits, study-wide: With each seasonal influenza vaccination, the authors suggested, few new T cells are recruited.

Of note for this clonotype: Its target is not known.

Germline V gene sequence: CDR1 MNHEY, CDR2 SVGAGI. Trimming removed 1 base at V and 4 bases at J, with 13 bases between. This CDR3 is 16 amino acids long. Each CDR3 protein gets one entry after TCRdb re-called the RT-PCR reads with MiXCR. The repertoire holds about 190,000 distinct CDR3 sequences, with over 13% as singletons. V usage is TRBV6-5 and J usage is TRBJ2-2, with D perhaps being TRBD1 or TRBD2 (6 bases each). The sample here was CD8+ T cells sorted from PBMCs, taken 5 to 6 days after vaccination. This clonotype originated in a man aged 45 to 65 who received an inactivated influenza vaccine. In DNA, the CDR3 is TGTGCCAGCAGTTACTACGGCAGGGGAGGCACCGGGGAGCTGTTTTTT. Its translation is CASSYYGRGGTGELFF.